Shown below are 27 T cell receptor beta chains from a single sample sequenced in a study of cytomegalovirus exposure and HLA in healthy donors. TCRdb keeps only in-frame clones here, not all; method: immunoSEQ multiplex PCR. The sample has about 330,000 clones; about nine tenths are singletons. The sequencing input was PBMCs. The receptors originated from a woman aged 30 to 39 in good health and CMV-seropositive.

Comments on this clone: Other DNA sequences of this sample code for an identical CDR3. Written as DNA, the CDR3 is TGTGCCAGCAGCGTAGACGGGACCGGGGAGCTGTTTTTT. Its protein product is CASSVDGTGELFF. The V and J genes are TRBV9 and TRBJ2-2; the D is unclear. Looked up from germline, CDR1 is SGDLS and CDR2 is YYNGEE. Trimming took off 0 bases at V and 5 bases at J, with 5 bases between the two ends. The CDR3 has 13 amino acids.

The CDR3 coding sequence is TGTGCCAGCAGCCGACAGGGGGGTCAGGGAAAGAACCAAGAGACCCAGTACTTC. Its translation is CASSRQGGQGKNQETQYF. The chain recombines TRBV4-2 with TRBJ2-5; TRBD1 aligns across 9 bases. The length of the CDR3 is 18 residues. V shed 4 bases, J shed 0 bases, and the junction held 12 bases outside the gene matches. From germline, CDR1 is LGHNA and CDR2 YNFKEQ.

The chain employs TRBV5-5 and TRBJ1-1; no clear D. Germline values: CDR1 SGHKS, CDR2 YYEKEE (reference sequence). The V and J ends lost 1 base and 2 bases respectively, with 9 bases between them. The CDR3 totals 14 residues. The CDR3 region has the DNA TGTGCCAGCAGCTTGAACCCGGGCAACACTGAAGCTTTCTTT. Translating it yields CASSLNPGNTEAFF.

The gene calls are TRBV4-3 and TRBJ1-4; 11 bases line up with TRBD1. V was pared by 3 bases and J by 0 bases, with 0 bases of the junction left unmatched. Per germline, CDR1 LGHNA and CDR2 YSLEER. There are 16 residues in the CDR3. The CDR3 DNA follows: TGCGCCAGCAGCCAGGGACAGGGGGCAACTAATGAAAAACTGTTTTTT. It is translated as CASSQGQGATNEKLFF.

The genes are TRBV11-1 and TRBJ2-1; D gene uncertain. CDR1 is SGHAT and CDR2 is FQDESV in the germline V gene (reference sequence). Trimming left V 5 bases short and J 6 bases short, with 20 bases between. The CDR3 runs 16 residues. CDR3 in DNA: TGTGCCAGCAGCCACCGGGTCGGGCTAGTTTTCAATGAGCAGTTCTTC. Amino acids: CASSHRVGLVFNEQFF.

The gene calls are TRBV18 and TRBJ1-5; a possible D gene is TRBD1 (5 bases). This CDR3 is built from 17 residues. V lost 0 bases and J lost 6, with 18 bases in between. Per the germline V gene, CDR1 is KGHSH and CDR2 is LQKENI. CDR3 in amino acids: CASSPPRTGRGGQPQHF. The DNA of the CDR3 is TGTGCCAGCTCACCACCACGGACGGGGAGGGGCGGTCAGCCCCAGCATTTT.

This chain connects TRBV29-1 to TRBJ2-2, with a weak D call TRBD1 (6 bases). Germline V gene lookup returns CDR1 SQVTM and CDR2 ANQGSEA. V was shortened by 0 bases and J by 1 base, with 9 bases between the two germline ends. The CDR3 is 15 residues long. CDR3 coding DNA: TGCAGCGTTGAAGAGCAGGGGTGGAACACCGGGGAGCTGTTTTTT. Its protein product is CSVEEQGWNTGELFF.

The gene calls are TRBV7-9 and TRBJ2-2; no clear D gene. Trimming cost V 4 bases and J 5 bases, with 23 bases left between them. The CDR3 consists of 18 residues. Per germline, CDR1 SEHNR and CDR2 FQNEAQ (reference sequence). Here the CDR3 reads CASSSTIQRVEWTGELFF. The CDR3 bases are TGTGCCAGCAGCTCGACCATCCAACGGGTAGAGTGGACCGGGGAGCTGTTTTTT.

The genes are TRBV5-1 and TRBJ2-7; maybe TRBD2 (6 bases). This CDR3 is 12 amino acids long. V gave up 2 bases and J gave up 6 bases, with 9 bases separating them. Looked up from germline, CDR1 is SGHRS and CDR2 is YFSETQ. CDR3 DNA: TGCGCCAGCAGCTTCGGAGGGCCCGAGCAGTACTTC. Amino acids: CASSFGGPEQYF.

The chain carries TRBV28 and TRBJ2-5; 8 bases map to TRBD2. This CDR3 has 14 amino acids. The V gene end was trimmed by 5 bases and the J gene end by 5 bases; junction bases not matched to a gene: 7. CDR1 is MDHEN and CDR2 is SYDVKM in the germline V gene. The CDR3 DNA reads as TGTGCCAGCAGTAAGGACGGGGGGGTGGAGACCCAGTACTTC. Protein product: CASSKDGGVETQYF.

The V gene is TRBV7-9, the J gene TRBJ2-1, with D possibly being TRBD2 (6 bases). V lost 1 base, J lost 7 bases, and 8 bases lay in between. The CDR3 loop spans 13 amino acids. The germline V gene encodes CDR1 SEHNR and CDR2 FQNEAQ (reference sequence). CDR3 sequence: CASSLGAGNEQFF. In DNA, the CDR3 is TGTGCCAGCAGCTTAGGGGCGGGGAATGAGCAGTTCTTC.

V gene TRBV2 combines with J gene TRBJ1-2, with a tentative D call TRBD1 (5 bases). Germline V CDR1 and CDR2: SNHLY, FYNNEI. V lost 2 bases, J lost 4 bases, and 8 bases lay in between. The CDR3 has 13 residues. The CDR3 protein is CASSETGPYGYTF. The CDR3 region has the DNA TGTGCCAGCAGTGAAACAGGCCCCTATGGCTACACCTTC.

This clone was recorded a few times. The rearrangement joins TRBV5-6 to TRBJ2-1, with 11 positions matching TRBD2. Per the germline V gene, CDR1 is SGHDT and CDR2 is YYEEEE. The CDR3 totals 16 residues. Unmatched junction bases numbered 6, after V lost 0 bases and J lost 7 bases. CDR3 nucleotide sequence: TGTGCCAGCAGCTTGGGGACGGGACTAGCGGAGAATGAGCAGTTCTTC. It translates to CASSLGTGLAENEQFF.

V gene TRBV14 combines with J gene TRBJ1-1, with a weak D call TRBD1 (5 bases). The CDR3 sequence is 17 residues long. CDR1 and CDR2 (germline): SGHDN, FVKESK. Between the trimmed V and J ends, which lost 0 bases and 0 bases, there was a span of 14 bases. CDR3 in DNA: TGTGCCAGCAGCCAAGATTCGAGGGGAACTATGAACACTGAAGCTTTCTTT. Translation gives CASSQDSRGTMNTEAFF.

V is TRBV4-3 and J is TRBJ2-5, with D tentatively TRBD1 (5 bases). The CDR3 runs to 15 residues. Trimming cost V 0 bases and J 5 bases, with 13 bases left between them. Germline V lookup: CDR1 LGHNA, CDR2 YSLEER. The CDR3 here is CASSQDFTGWETQYF. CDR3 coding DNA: TGCGCCAGCAGCCAAGACTTTACAGGTTGGGAGACCCAGTACTTC.

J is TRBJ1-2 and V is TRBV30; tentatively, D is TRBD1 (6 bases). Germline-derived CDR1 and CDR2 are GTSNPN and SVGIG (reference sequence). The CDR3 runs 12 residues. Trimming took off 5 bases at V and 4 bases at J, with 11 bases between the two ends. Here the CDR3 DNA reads TGTGCCTGGGGAACAGGGCTCTATGGCTACACCTTC. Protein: CAWGTGLYGYTF.

CDR3 protein: CASSLDSPTDTQYF. The CDR3 nucleotides are TGCGCCAGCAGCTTGGACAGCCCCACAGATACGCAGTATTTT. The V call is TRBV5-1, the J call TRBJ2-3; D remains unclear. Germline V CDR1 and CDR2: SGHRS, YFSETQ. V lost 0 bases, J lost 2 bases, and 7 bases lay in between. The length of the CDR3 is 14 residues.

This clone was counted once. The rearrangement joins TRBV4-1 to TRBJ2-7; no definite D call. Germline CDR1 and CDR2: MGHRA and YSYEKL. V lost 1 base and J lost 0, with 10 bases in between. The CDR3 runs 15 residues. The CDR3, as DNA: TGCGCCAGCAGCCAAGTGGCGACGACCTCCTACGAGCAGTACTTC. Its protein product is CASSQVATTSYEQYF.

CDR3 sequence: CASSLGLAGFNEQFF. The DNA for the CDR3 is TGTGCCAGCAGCTTGGGGCTAGCGGGATTCAATGAGCAGTTCTTC. The chain uses TRBV5-4 and TRBJ2-1, with TRBD2 matching 9 bases. The V and J ends lost 0 bases and 6 bases, in that order; junction bases with no gene match: 4. The CDR3 is 15 amino acids. Germline V lookup: CDR1 SGHNT, CDR2 YYREEE (reference sequence).

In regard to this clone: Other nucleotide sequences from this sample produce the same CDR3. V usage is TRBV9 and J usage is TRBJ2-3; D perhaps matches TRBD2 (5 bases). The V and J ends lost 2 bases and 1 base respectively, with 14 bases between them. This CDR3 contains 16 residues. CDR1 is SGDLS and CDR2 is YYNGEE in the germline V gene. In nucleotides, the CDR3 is TGTGCCAGCAGCGTCCCCCGGGGTGGCGGCACAGATACGCAGTATTTT. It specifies CASSVPRGGGTDTQYF.

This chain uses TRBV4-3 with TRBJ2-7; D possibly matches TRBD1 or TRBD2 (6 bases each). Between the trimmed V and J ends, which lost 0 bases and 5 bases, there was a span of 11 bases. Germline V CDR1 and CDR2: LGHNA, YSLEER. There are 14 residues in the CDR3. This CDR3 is CASSQDRGGDEQYF. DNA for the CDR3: TGCGCCAGCAGCCAAGACAGGGGAGGCGACGAGCAGTACTTC.

The DNA for the CDR3 is TGTGCCAGCAGTATCGACATTGATACGCAGTATTTT. Translated, it gives CASSIDIDTQYF. This chain links TRBV5-6 with TRBJ2-3; no reliable D call. The CDR3 has 12 residues. The V end lost 5 bases, the J end lost 6 bases, and 10 bases lay between the germline ends. Germline V CDR1 and CDR2: SGHDT, YYEEEE.

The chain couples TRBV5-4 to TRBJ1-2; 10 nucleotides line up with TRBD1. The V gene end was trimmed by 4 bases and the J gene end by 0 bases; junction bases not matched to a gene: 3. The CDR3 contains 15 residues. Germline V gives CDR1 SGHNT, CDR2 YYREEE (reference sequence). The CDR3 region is CASSQGQGANYGYTF. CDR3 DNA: TGTGCCAGCAGCCAAGGACAGGGGGCTAACTATGGCTACACCTTC.

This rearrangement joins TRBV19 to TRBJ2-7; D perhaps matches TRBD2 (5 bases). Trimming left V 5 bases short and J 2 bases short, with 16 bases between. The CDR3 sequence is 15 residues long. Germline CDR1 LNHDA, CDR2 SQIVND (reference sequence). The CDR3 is CASSGWRSGTYEQYF. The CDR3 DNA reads TGTGCCAGTAGTGGGTGGAGGAGCGGAACCTACGAGCAGTACTTC.

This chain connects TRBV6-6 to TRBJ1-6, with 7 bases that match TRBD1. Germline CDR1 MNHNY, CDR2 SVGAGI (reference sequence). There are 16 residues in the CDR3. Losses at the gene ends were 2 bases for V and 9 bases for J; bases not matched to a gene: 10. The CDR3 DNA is TGTGCCAGCAGTTACGCGGAGACAGGGCTCGGTTCACCCCTCCACTTT. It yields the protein CASSYAETGLGSPLHF.

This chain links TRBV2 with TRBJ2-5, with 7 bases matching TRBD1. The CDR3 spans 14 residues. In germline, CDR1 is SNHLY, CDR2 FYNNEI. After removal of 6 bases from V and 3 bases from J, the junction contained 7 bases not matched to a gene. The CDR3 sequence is CASRQTGFKETQYF. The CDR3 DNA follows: TGTGCCAGCAGACAGACAGGGTTCAAAGAGACCCAGTACTTC.

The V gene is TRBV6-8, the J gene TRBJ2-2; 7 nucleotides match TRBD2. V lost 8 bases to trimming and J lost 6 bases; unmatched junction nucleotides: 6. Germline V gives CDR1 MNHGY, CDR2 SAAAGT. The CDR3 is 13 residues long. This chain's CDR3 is CASRRGVPGELFF. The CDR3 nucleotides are TGTGCCAGCCGACGGGGGGTCCCCGGGGAGCTGTTTTTT.